This T cell receptor (beta chain) came from a study of blood T cell repertoires in COVID-19. The wider study: The United States, Italy and Spain were the sources of the acute and convalescent COVID-19 samples. PBMCs, B-cell-depleted T cells, or T cells were the source of the cDNA or gDNA that made up the material.

The germline V gene encodes CDR1 SGHDN and CDR2 FVKESK. The V gene lost 0 bases and the J gene lost 8 bases, with 13 bases spanning the gap. This CDR3 has 14 residues. Authors' methods: Quantification of nucleated cells was approximated via reference gene primer amplification. Generated by immunoSEQ multiplex PCR, the TCRdb table keeps only in-frame clones and is missing some. For V, J and clone size, that table is used; D and trimming come from the DNA. Of roughly 300,000 clones in the sample, over 75% were seen once. The recovered donors of Cohort 3 showed two negative PCRs, clearance, or symptom resolution.

The clonotype originates from a woman younger than 45 who had recovered from COVID-19. The sequencing sample was made of PBMCs or T cells enriched from blood (not recorded which). The chain recombines TRBV14 with TRBJ1-2; the D is unclear. The CDR3 region has the DNA TGTGCCAGCAGCCAAGATCGAGGCCCGGGAGGCTACACCTTC. Protein sequence: CASSQDRGPGGYTF.